Presented here are 30 T cell receptor beta chains from one specimen sequenced in a study of metastatic and nonmetastatic thyroid tumors. TCRdb ran MiXCR on the PCR reads. The data contain 15,000 to 20,000 clones, 32% of them seen just once; the ten biggest clones take up under 25%. All patients were treatment-naive before thyroid surgery. The specimen sequenced was adjacent normal tissue. Every receptor here comes from a female donor with papillary thyroid cancer or a benign thyroid nodule (not recorded which). Some clones in this sample may be carry-over from other donors' samples.

This clone ranks as medium-sized. The CDR3 DNA reads TGCGCCAGCAGCCAACCCTGGAGGGTTGACAGGGGGAACACTGAAGCTTTCTTT. Encoded protein: CASSQPWRVDRGNTEAFF. The rearrangement uses TRBV4-1 and TRBJ1-1; TRBD1 aligns across 8 bases. The ends lost 2 bases at V and 1 base at J; junction bases unmatched: 12. Germline V gene lookup returns CDR1 MGHRA and CDR2 YSYEKL. The CDR3 extends over 18 amino acids.

In its sample, this clone ranks as medium-sized. The chain joins TRBV19 to TRBJ1-2; the match to TRBD1 covers 8 bases. The CDR3 contains 13 residues. The V segment lost 4 bases and the J segment 7 bases; nucleotides outside the gene matches: 5. Germline-derived CDR1 and CDR2 are LNHDA and SQIVND (reference sequence). In DNA, the CDR3 is TGTGCCAGTAGTAGCCAGGGGGCGGGTGGCTACACCTTC. Protein product: CASSSQGAGGYTF. Together with reference TRBV19 and TRBJ1-2, the CDR3 gives the full variable domain: DGGITQSPKYLFRKEGQNVTLSCEQNLNHDAMYWYRQDPGQGLRLIYYSQIVNDFQKGDIAEGYSVSREKKESFPLTVTSAQKNPTAFYLCASSSQGAGGYTFGSGTRLTVV.

The table lists this clone with a few counts. The chain combines TRBV6-2 or TRBV6-3 with TRBJ1-1, with unresolved D. Germline assignment: CDR1 MNHEY and CDR2 SVGEGT. The CDR3 runs to 15 residues. The V gene lost 5 bases and the J gene lost 0 bases, with 13 bases spanning the gap. The CDR3 DNA reads TGTGCCAGCAGTCCTTACACGGAATTGAACACTGAAGCTTTCTTT. The encoded protein is CASSPYTELNTEAFF.

By sample fraction, this clone is medium-sized. The gene calls are TRBV7-9 and TRBJ2-3; D unresolved. The CDR3 sequence is 12 residues long. Germline lookup yields CDR1 SEHNR and CDR2 FQNEAQ (reference sequence). V was trimmed by 3 bases and J by 6 bases, leaving 7 bases between them. CDR3 DNA sequence: TGTGCCAGCAGCTTCGACACGGATACGCAGTATTTT. Translating it yields CASSFDTDTQYF.

This clone was seen only once. The chain combines TRBV7-2 with TRBJ2-2; D possibly corresponds to TRBD1 (7 bases). The CDR3 is 15 residues long. V dropped 1 base and J dropped 3 bases, with 9 bases sitting between them. CDR1 and CDR2 from the germline V gene are SGHTA and FQGNSA. The CDR3 protein is CASSLGRGDTGELFF. In DNA, the CDR3 is TGTGCCAGCAGCTTAGGCAGGGGGGACACCGGGGAGCTGTTTTTT. The full variable domain, in which reference TRBV7-2 and TRBJ2-2 provide the parts outside the CDR3, is GAGVSQSPSNKVTEKGKDVELRCDPISGHTALYWYRQSLGQGLEFLIYFQGNSAPDKSGLPSDRFSAERTGGSVSTLTIQRTQQEDSAVYLCASSLGRGDTGELFFGEGSRLTVL.

The chain recombines TRBV12-3 or TRBV12-4 with TRBJ2-5; 9 nucleotides agree with TRBD1. Trimming at V came to 5 bases and at J to 5 bases, leaving 9 bases not matched to a gene. The CDR3 covers 15 residues. The DNA for the CDR3 is TGTGCCAGCAGTCACCGGGACAGGGATTTTGAGACCCAGTACTTC. Translated: CASSHRDRDFETQYF.

This clone is medium-sized (0.01 to 0.1%) within its sample. J is TRBJ1-1 and V is TRBV6-1, with TRBD1 as a possible D gene (6 bases). The ends were cut back, 10 bases at V and 4 bases at J, with 19 bases in the middle. CDR1 is MNHNS and CDR2 is SASEGT in the germline V gene. The CDR3 sequence is 14 residues long. CDR3 in DNA: TGTGCCACCAAATTAACAGGGCCTGGCACTGAAGCTTTCTTT. Translating gives CATKLTGPGTEAFF.

This clone was seen a few times. The chain employs TRBV12-3 or TRBV12-4 and TRBJ2-3, with 13 bases identical to TRBD2. J gave up 3 bases and V 5 bases, and 8 bases lay outside the gene matches. CDR3 length: 17 residues. In DNA form, the CDR3 reads TGTGCCAGCAGTCACTGGACTAGCGGGAGATTGACAGATACGCAGTATTTT. Translating gives CASSHWTSGRLTDTQYF.

At least ten counts were recorded for this clone. The J gene is TRBJ2-5, the V gene TRBV20-1; 8 nucleotides align to TRBD2. Germline V gene lookup returns CDR1 DFQATT and CDR2 SNEGSKA (reference sequence). Germline trimming cut 0 bases from V and 4 bases from J; bases unmatched to any gene: 13. The CDR3 length is 17 residues. The CDR3 spells CSARDRLAGPRRETQYF. CDR3 coding DNA: TGCAGTGCTAGAGATAGGCTAGCGGGTCCCCGGAGAGAGACCCAGTACTTC.

The chain couples TRBV28 to TRBJ2-1; 10 bases agree with TRBD2. Germline CDR1 and CDR2: MDHEN and SYDVKM. The CDR3 runs 11 residues. With V trimmed by 8 bases and J by 15 bases, 7 bases remained unmatched. The CDR3 region has the DNA TGTGCCAGCGAAGGTAGCGGGAGGAGGTTCTTC. Translating gives CASEGSGRRFF.

By sample share, this clone is medium-sized. Other DNA sequences in the same sample also yield this CDR3. The CDR3 protein is CASRRTGSGTEAFF. For the CDR3, the DNA is TGTGCCAGCAGACGAACAGGGAGCGGCACTGAAGCTTTCTTT. This chain uses TRBV12-3 or TRBV12-4 with TRBJ1-1; tentatively, D is TRBD1 (6 bases). This CDR3 is 14 amino acids long. The V end was cut by 6 bases, the J end by 4 bases, with 15 bases between.

This clone turned up a few times. The chain employs TRBV10-3 and TRBJ1-2, with a tentative D call TRBD1 (5 bases). The CDR3 length is 13 residues. The V end lost 2 bases, the J end lost 4 bases, and 8 bases lay between the germline ends. Germline-derived CDR1 and CDR2 are ENHRY and SYGVKD. This CDR3 reads CAISEDRSYGYTF. The CDR3, as DNA: TGTGCCATCAGTGAGGACAGAAGCTATGGCTACACCTTC.

This clone was counted only a few times. This rearrangement joins TRBV24-1 to TRBJ2-1, with 8 bases matching TRBD2. Germline CDR1 reads KGHDR; CDR2 reads SFDVKD. V dropped 4 bases and J dropped 4; count of bases not matched to a gene: 5. This CDR3 region has 15 residues. The DNA for the CDR3 is TGTGCCACCAGTGACATTAGCGGGAAATACAATGAGCAGTTCTTC. Amino acid sequence: CATSDISGKYNEQFF.

V usage is TRBV2 and J usage is TRBJ2-1; 7 bases agree with TRBD2. Germline assignment: CDR1 SNHLY and CDR2 FYNNEI. The ends lost 6 bases at V and 7 bases at J; junction bases unmatched: 6. The CDR3 runs to 13 residues. The CDR3 loop reads CASSSGGRNEQFF. CDR3 coding DNA: TGTGCCAGCAGCTCCGGGGGGAGGAATGAGCAGTTCTTC.

This clone occurred once. This chain joins TRBV5-1 and TRBJ2-1, with 8 bases lining up with TRBD2. J was trimmed by 2 bases and V by 1 base; bases with no gene match: 5. This CDR3 comprises 16 residues. In germline, CDR1 is SGHRS, CDR2 YFSETQ. DNA for the CDR3: TGCGCCAGCAGCTTGACGGGAGGGCTGCCCTACAATGAGCAGTTCTTC. It yields the protein CASSLTGGLPYNEQFF.

This sequence joins TRBV5-1 and TRBJ2-1; 10 bases align to TRBD1. V lost 0 bases and J lost 5; bases outside the gene matches: 5. The germline gives CDR1 SGHRS, CDR2 YFSETQ. The CDR3 totals 16 residues. The chain's CDR3 is CASSLGPGQGNNEQFF. The CDR3 nucleotides read TGCGCCAGCAGCTTGGGGCCGGGACAGGGGAACAATGAGCAGTTCTTC.

A word on this clone: One junction end disagrees with the germline gene, perhaps due to a read error. The genes are TRBV30 and TRBJ2-1; 7 bases map to TRBD1. The CDR3 is made up of 15 amino acids. Germline V gene data show CDR1 as GTSNPN and CDR2 as SVGIG (reference sequence). This CDR3 is CAGSVGRGRPNEQFF. The DNA of the CDR3 is TGTGCCGGGAGTGTAGGAAGGGGGCGCCCCAATGAGCAGTTCTTC.

This clone was observed a few times. J is TRBJ2-7 and V is TRBV6-1; 10 nucleotides match TRBD1. The trim removed 10 bases at V and 5 bases at J, leaving 14 bases unmatched. There are 15 residues in the CDR3. Germline CDR1 is MNHNS and CDR2 is SASEGT. This chain's CDR3 is CATDTPGQGTDEQYF. As DNA, the CDR3 is TGTGCCACCGATACCCCGGGACAGGGGACCGACGAGCAGTACTTC.

This clone was counted at least ten times. A much more abundant neighbour one base away suggests this may be a read error. The V gene is TRBV11-2, the J gene TRBJ2-3; D might be TRBD1 (5 bases). The CDR3 runs to 15 residues. Germline V gene lookup returns CDR1 SGHAT and CDR2 FQNNGV. The CDR3 is CASGLGQISTDTQYF. The CDR3 coding sequence is TGTGCCAGCGGCTTAGGACAAATTAGCACAGATACGCAGTATTTT.

The chain links TRBV20-1 to TRBJ1-3; no reliable D call. The CDR3 sequence is 14 residues long. Germline V gives CDR1 DFQATT, CDR2 SNEGSKA (reference sequence). The V end lost 0 bases, the J end lost 2 bases, and 8 bases lay between the germline ends. The CDR3, as DNA: TGCAGTGCTAGAGAGGAGTATGCTGGAAACACCATATATTTT. As protein: CSAREEYAGNTIYF.

This clone has only a few counts. V and J are TRBV15 and TRBJ1-2; D unresolved. Germline lookup yields CDR1 LNHNV and CDR2 YYDKDF (reference sequence). V lost 3 bases and J 0 bases, leaving 8 bases between the germline ends. The CDR3 consists of 14 residues. The CDR3, as DNA: TGTGCCACCAGCAGTAACCCAACTAACTATGGCTACACCTTC. Translation gives CATSSNPTNYGYTF.

The gene calls are TRBV5-1 and TRBJ1-2, with a weak D call TRBD1 (5 bases). Germline-derived CDR1 and CDR2 are SGHRS and YFSETQ. The V end was cut by 0 bases, the J end by 4 bases, with 10 bases between. The CDR3 is 14 amino acids. The CDR3 sequence: CASSLVQGSYGYTF. The CDR3 coding sequence is TGCGCCAGCAGCTTGGTTCAGGGTAGCTATGGCTACACCTTC.

The chain has TRBV11-2 and TRBJ2-7, with D perhaps matching TRBD2 (6 bases). Germline CDR1 reads SGHAT; CDR2 reads FQNNGV. This CDR3 is 14 amino acids long. V was cut by 6 bases and J by 4 bases, with 16 bases left in between. The CDR3 is CASRPDSGLYEQYF. The CDR3 DNA is TGTGCCAGCAGACCCGACAGCGGGCTATACGAGCAGTACTTC.

This clone is categorized as medium-sized. CDR3: CSAIQGIVTDTQYF. CDR3 sequence (DNA): TGCAGTGCTATACAGGGGATCGTCACAGATACGCAGTATTTT. The gene calls are TRBV20-1 and TRBJ2-3, with 7 bases identical to TRBD1. Per the germline V gene, CDR1 is DFQATT and CDR2 is SNEGSKA (reference sequence). After removal of 4 bases from V and 2 bases from J, the junction contained 6 bases not matched to a gene. There are 14 residues in the CDR3.

This clone was detected only a few times. The rearrangement uses TRBV6-1 and TRBJ2-7; 7 nucleotides agree with TRBD2. Germline lookup yields CDR1 MNHNS and CDR2 SASEGT. CDR3 length: 14 residues. V shed 6 bases and J 4 bases; nucleotides not matched to a gene: 9. The CDR3 spells CASRIGTGGYEQYF. The DNA of the CDR3 is TGTGCCAGCAGAATTGGGACGGGGGGTTACGAGCAGTACTTC.

This clone has just a few counts. The rearrangement links TRBV27 to TRBJ2-1; a possible D gene is TRBD1 (5 bases). Germline assignment: CDR1 MNHEY and CDR2 SMNVEV (reference sequence). The V and J ends lost 8 bases and 0 bases respectively, with 14 bases between them. The CDR3 loop spans 15 amino acids. CDR3 sequence reads: CASAERGSSYNEQFF. The CDR3, as DNA: TGTGCCAGCGCAGAAAGGGGTAGCTCCTACAATGAGCAGTTCTTC.

The CDR3 DNA follows: TGCGCCAGCAGCCAAGGTCTCGCCACTGAAGCTTTCTTT. Its translation is CASSQGLATEAFF. This sequence joins TRBV4-3 and TRBJ1-1; D not resolved. V lost 1 base to trimming and J lost 4 bases, with 7 bases between them. The CDR3 is 13 residues long. Germline CDR1 reads LGHNA; CDR2 reads YSLEER.

V and J are TRBV7-9 and TRBJ1-3; D is unclear. This CDR3 comprises 14 residues. Trimming shortened V by 1 base and J by 0 bases, and 4 bases separated the two germline ends. Germline CDR1 and CDR2: SEHNR and FQNEAQ (reference sequence). CDR3 sequence (DNA): TGTGCCAGCAGCTTAGTAGGCTCTGGAAACACCATATATTTT. It translates to CASSLVGSGNTIYF.

This chain uses TRBV10-3 with TRBJ2-7, with D possibly being TRBD2 (6 bases). Deletions cut 4 bases from V and 5 bases from J, with 9 bases between. This CDR3 has 12 amino acids. Germline V gives CDR1 ENHRY, CDR2 SYGVKD. CDR3: CAISGSGDEQYF. In nucleotides, the CDR3 is TGTGCCATCAGTGGGTCGGGAGACGAGCAGTACTTC.

The rearrangement uses TRBV20-1 and TRBJ2-1; 16 bases are a match to TRBD2. The CDR3 has 16 amino acids. V lost 5 bases, J lost 12 bases, and 13 bases stayed unmatched. From germline, CDR1 is DFQATT and CDR2 SNEGSKA (reference sequence). CDR3 sequence: CSARSPGTSGGAGQFF. In DNA, the CDR3 is TGCAGTGCTCGCAGTCCCGGGACTAGCGGGGGGGCCGGGCAGTTCTTC.